This TCR beta chain originates from a study of T cells expressing NK-cell markers. Points from the study as a whole: More than 5 donors carried dominant NKG2C+ clonotypes that made up about 1.0-8% of their CD8+ T cells. Specificity for HCMV among expanded NKG2C+ T cell clones was not established.

The CDR3 covers 14 residues. Germline V CDR1 and CDR2: SGHKS, YYEKEE (reference sequence). Scientists made TCR beta cDNA using 5'RACE template switching with UMIs. TCRdb processed the 5' RACE reads again and assigns one entry to each CDR3 protein, with no DNA. There are around 550,000 distinct CDR3 sequences in the sample, with under 4.5% held by the top ten. Comments on this clonotype: Its cognate antigen is unknown.

Sequencing was performed on blood T cells: a sorted CD56 or NKG2C T cell subset, CD4+ or CD8+ T cells, or bulk PBMC T cells (not recorded which). The clonotype originates from a man aged 18-30 years in good health. The chain has TRBV5-5 and TRBJ2-7. CDR3 loop: CASSLEARSYEQYF.